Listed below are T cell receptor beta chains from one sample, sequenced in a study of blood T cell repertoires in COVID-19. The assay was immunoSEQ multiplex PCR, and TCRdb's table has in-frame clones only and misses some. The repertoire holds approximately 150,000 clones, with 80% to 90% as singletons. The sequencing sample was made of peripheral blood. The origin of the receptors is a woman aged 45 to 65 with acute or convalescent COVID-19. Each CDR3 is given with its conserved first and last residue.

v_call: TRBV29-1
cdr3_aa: CSVDSVYGYTF

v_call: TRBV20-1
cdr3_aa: CSARDRGYTF

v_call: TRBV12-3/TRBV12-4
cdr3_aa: CASSDWEAPQHF

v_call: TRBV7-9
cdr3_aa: CASSFLGQGRFTGELFF

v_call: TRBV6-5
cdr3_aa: CASSYAGFRNEQFF

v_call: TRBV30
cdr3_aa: CAWSVALAGETYEQYF

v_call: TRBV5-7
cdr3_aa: CASSFGALVGYTF

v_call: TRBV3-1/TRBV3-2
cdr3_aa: CASSQGGNQPQHF

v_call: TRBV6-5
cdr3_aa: CASSQSRDRVTGYTF

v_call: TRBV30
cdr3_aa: CAWSSTGLNEKLFF

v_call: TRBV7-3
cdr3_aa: CASSLTGRAWDEQYF

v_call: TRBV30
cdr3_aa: CAWRSDRAYEQYF

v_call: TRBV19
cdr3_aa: CASSIPYREGNTQYF

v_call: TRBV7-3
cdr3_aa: CASSSWTSGGTDTQYF

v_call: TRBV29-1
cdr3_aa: CSVGYNQETQYF

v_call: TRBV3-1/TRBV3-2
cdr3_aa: CASSQDSTYNEQFF

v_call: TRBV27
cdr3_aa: CASSIPGLAGWKYF

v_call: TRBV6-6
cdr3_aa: CASSDRVGNSPLHF

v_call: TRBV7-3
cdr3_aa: CASSEGQPSSYEQYF

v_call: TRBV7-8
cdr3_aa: CASSLGWTGHLGGYTF

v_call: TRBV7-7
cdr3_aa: CASSPGFNNEQFF

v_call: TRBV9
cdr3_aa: CASSVASGGAVGELFF

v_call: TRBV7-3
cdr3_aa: CASSFTGASGGYNEQFF

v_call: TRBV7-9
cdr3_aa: CASSPAERGGTDTQYF

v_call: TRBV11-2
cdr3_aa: CASSLTRLQVKENTEAFF

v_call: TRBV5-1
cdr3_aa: CASSSGTSGTPDTQYF

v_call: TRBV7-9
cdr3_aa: CATGTGRNTEAFF

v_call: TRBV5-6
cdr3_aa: CASSLAGTGRHEQYF

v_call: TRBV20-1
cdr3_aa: CSASLQGIGAYTEAFF

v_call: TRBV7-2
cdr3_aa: CASKLSSAGDNEQFF

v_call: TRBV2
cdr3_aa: CASSEARQGISPLHF

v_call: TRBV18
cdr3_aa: CASSSTGDYGYTF

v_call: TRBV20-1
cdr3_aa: CSASDPTGGIYEQYF

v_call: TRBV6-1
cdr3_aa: CASSETLLAKNIQYF

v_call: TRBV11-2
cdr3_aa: CASIYRTGHPYNEQFF

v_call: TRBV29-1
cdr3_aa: CSVASRDSTEAFF

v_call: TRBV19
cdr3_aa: CASSIDITGELFF

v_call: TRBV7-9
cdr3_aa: CASRPGTSGSDEQFF

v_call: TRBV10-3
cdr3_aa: CAIITGYDEKLFF

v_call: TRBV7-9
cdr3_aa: CASSFPMRQGRAGEQFF

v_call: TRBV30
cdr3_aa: CAWSRFGNTEAFF